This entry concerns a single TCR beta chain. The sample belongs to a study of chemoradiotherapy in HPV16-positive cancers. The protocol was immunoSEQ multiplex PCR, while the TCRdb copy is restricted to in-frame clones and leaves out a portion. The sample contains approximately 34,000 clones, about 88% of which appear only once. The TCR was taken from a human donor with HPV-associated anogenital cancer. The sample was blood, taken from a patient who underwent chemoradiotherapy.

The CDR3 DNA sequence: TGTGCCAGCAGCTTAGTTAGGCACAGTAATGTGAACACTGAAGCTTTCTTT. Translated: CASSLVRHSNVNTEAFF. The chain has TRBV7-9 and TRBJ1-1, with D unresolved. This CDR3 contains 17 residues. Trimming cost V 1 base and J 0 bases, with 15 bases left between them. Germline assignment: CDR1 SEHNR and CDR2 FQNEAQ (reference sequence).